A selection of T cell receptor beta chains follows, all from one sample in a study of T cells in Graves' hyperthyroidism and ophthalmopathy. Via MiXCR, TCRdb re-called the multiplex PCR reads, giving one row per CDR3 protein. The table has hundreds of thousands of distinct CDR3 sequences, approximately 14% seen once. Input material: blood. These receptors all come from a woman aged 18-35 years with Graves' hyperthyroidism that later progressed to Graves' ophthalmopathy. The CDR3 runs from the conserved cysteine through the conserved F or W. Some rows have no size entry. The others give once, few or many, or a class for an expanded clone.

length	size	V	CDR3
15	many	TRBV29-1	CSVARPGQGKGEQFF
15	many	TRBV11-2	CASSLGGTVQETQYF
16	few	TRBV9	CASSVGAVTSNTEAFF
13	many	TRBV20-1	CSASSTGSYEQYF
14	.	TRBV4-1	CASSIRNRGYEQYF
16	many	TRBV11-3	CASSPRGGGSYNEQFF
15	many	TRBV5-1	CASSRAGTSGNEQYF
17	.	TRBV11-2	CASSFVRPRGYNSPLHF
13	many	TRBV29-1	CSVETNGEYGYTF
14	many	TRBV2	CASSDTSGTGELFF
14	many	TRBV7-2	CASSLYRSTDTQYF